This T cell receptor beta chain stems from a study of blood T cell repertoires in COVID-19. Study overall: T cells, B-cell-depleted T cells, or PBMCs provided the cDNA or gDNA that served as material.

Only in-frame clones appear in the TCRdb table, and some are missing; sequencing was by immunoSEQ multiplex PCR. The sample carries 160,000 or so clones, approximately 80% recorded once. After removal of 5 bases from V and 0 bases from J, the junction contained 10 bases not matched to a gene. Germline V lookup: CDR1 SGHAT, CDR2 FQNNGV. This CDR3 spans 18 amino acids. Sequencing was done on a sample of peripheral blood. The clonotype originates from a human donor in a cohort sampled during active COVID-19. V is TRBV11-2 and J is TRBJ2-6; 7 bases align to TRBD1. The CDR3 region has the DNA TGTGCCAGCAGCCCAACAGGGGCACCCCTCTCTGGGGCCAACGTCCTGACTTTC. This translates into CASSPTGAPLSGANVLTF.